This T cell receptor (beta chain) was captured in a study of radiotherapy plus CTLA-4 blockade in lung cancer. Study-wide findings and caveats: Radiotherapy was combined with ipilimumab, and tumor-derived TCR clones then expanded in blood. Dynamics of early blood T cell clones, together with interferon-beta, were reportedly the best predictors of response.

The assay was immunoSEQ multiplex PCR, and TCRdb's table has in-frame clones only and misses some. The top ten hold approximately 15% of the sample, which has more than 25,000 clones, about 79% seen once. In the case of this clone: Its antigen is not identified.

Treatment of patients with chemo-refractory metastatic non-small-cell lung cancer consisted of focal radiation plus CTLA-4 blockade with ipilimumab. The V end lost 5 bases, the J end lost 7 bases, and 12 bases lay between the germline ends. Germline V gives CDR1 MDHEN, CDR2 SYDVKM. The CDR3 totals 13 residues. The V and J genes are TRBV28 and TRBJ1-5, with D maybe TRBD1 (5 bases). The sample here was peripheral blood, taken from a patient treated with radiotherapy plus ipilimumab. The receptor was derived from a human donor with non-small cell lung cancer that progressed on radiotherapy plus ipilimumab. CDR3 sequence: CASSRGLGQPQHF. In nucleotides, the CDR3 is TGTGCCAGCAGTCGGGGCCTCGGGCAGCCCCAGCATTTT.